This paragraph reports one T cell receptor (beta chain). The sample belongs to a study of blood T cell repertoires in COVID-19. Across the study: T cells, B-cell-depleted T cells, or PBMCs supplied cDNA or gDNA.

The CDR3 runs to 14 residues. Between the trimmed V and J ends, which lost 4 bases and 3 bases, there was a span of 10 bases. The germline gives CDR1 LNHDA, CDR2 SQIVND (reference sequence). How the authors handled the data: Scientists estimated how many nucleated cells there were by amplifying reference gene primers. Assay used: immunoSEQ multiplex PCR; TCRdb lists only in-frame clones, some missing. V and J calls and clone size follow that table, whereas D and trimming were derived from the DNA. In the table there are roughly 81,000 clones, approximately 89% of which are singletons. The source material was peripheral blood. This chain links TRBV19 with TRBJ1-5, with D perhaps TRBD1 (6 bases). This clonotype was sampled from a man between 65 and 85 years old with active or convalescent COVID-19. The CDR3 DNA is TGTGCCAGTAGTAAAGGGACATTCAATCAGCCCCAGCATTTT. Residues: CASSKGTFNQPQHF.